This is a list of T cell receptor beta chains from one sample in a study of OX40 agonist ivuxolimab in advanced cancers. The repertoire was sequenced with immunoSEQ multiplex PCR; TCRdb's copy has only in-frame clones and lacks some. In the table there are about 20,000 clones, approximately 70% of which are singletons. This material consisted of CD4+ or CD8+ T cells sorted from blood, taken in a trial of the OX40 agonist ivuxolimab. Receptors originate from an adult with an advanced solid tumor such as melanoma, head and neck, liver or kidney cancer. Both conserved end residues are trimmed from each CDR3.

cdr3_aa,j_call,v_call
ASSLVPYEQY,TRBJ2-7,TRBV7-9
ASSRGQGSGNTIY,TRBJ1-3,TRBV6-5
ASSPPGTSLTETQY,TRBJ2-5,TRBV11-3
ASTDASSYEQY,TRBJ2-7,TRBV6-6
ASSNTVGGEQY,TRBJ2-7,TRBV11-2
ASGLTRDTEAF,TRBJ1-1,TRBV28
ASSAGTAHEQY,TRBJ2-7,TRBV11-3
ASSFRRGRVGLYEQY,TRBJ2-7,TRBV12-1
ASSGTGTGIYEQY,TRBJ2-7,TRBV27
ASSEWGMADTQY,TRBJ2-3,TRBV9
ASSSTGTEAF,TRBJ1-1,TRBV28
ANVSSGLNTEAF,TRBJ1-1,TRBV6-6
ASSNGGDTQY,TRBJ2-3,TRBV7-7
ASSYERDLRGYT,TRBJ1-2,TRBV6-5
ASGGGGEQY,TRBJ2-7,TRBV6-5
ASSPSWLAPSSYNEQF,TRBJ2-1,TRBV5-1
ASSRSAASTDTQY,TRBJ2-3,TRBV4-1
AWRGLAGGEQY,TRBJ2-7,TRBV30
ASSLKGGLSFYGYT,TRBJ1-2,TRBV27
ASSSPSAGVIHSYEQY,TRBJ2-7,TRBV7-8
ASSFSYEQY,TRBJ2-7,TRBV7-8
ASSPTGTTAF,TRBJ1-1,TRBV7-2
ASSLGRGFPYNEQF,TRBJ2-1,TRBV11-2
ASSPTGGSYNEQF,TRBJ2-1,TRBV18
ASSLNGNYEQY,TRBJ2-7,TRBV7-6
ASSLSGATEAF,TRBJ1-1,TRBV7-9
ASTPSGGGDYEQY,TRBJ2-7,TRBV7-9
ASSPKPSPYNEQF,TRBJ2-1,TRBV6-5
ASSPGTSGYEQY,TRBJ2-7,TRBV19
ASSGSSGGAQETQY,TRBJ2-5,TRBV9
SVIPILFAGRSYNEQF,TRBJ2-1,TRBV29-1
ASRELLATHRTEAF,TRBJ1-1,TRBV21-1
ASGQAGMGDTQY,TRBJ2-3,TRBV19
ASSFRGYEQY,TRBJ2-7,TRBV11-3
ASSLGHEQF,TRBJ2-1,TRBV5-8
ASSFGLAVYNEQF,TRBJ2-1,TRBV28
ASSYGANSNQPQH,TRBJ1-5,TRBV28
ASSISGVSYNEQF,TRBJ2-1,TRBV19
ASSSRVDRYGNIQY,TRBJ2-4,TRBV7-2
ASSLNPENTEAF,TRBJ1-1,TRBV7-8
ASSALRLKRQF,TRBJ2-1,TRBV28
ASSLAPSAGGEYGYT,TRBJ1-2,TRBV5-4
ASSPRGIAGDVDTQY,TRBJ2-3,TRBV7-9
ASSQNGYT,TRBJ1-2,TRBV14
ASSVRRDIQETQY,TRBJ2-5,TRBV14
ASSFTGVRGALH,TRBJ1-6,TRBV7-8
ASSFSYEQY,TRBJ2-7,TRBV7-3
ASSQAGYNEKLF,TRBJ1-4,TRBV4-3
ASSPRRPGTGSYNEQF,TRBJ2-1,TRBV7-2
ASSWGPGYGYT,TRBJ1-2,TRBV5-1
ASSLLSNRGAEQY,TRBJ2-7,TRBV28
ASSEGGETYNEQF,TRBJ2-1,TRBV9
ASSLLAGSDTQY,TRBJ2-3,TRBV7-9
ASSVLDLYPYNEQF,TRBJ2-1,TRBV9
ATTSGGAQETQY,TRBJ2-5,TRBV10-3
ASSLAIATGELF,TRBJ2-2,TRBV11-3
AWSQAAASYNEQF,TRBJ2-1,TRBV30
ASSPKRGLNEQF,TRBJ2-1,TRBV11-3
ASAFSTGNTEAF,TRBJ1-1,TRBV12-5